What follows describes a single T cell receptor beta chain. Its antigen target is currently unknown. Base qualities are not recorded, but no much larger clone differs from it by a single base. V ends up 4 bases short and J 0 bases short, with an unmatched junction base count of 13. Looking up the germline V gene yields CDR1 SGHTS and CDR2 YDEGEE. Counted from cysteine to phenylalanine, this CDR3 has 19 amino acids. The kept DNA is CDR3 alone, 57 bases in frame from the first base. The immunoSEQ Assay, a bias-controlled multiplex PCR, was used to amplify TCRbeta CDR3 regions from genomic DNA. The authors' pipeline ran thus. The number of nucleated cells in each sample was estimated from the amplification of reference gene primers within the assay. Sequence reads were collapsed and filtered to measure the absolute abundance of every unique TCRbeta CDR3 rearrangement. For each sample, productive Simpson clonality was calculated by taking the square root of Simpson's diversity index across productive rearrangements. TCRdb stores this immuneACCESS table with in-frame sequences only. Part of the clones is absent; in the studies checked, under half of the shortfall reflects unresolved V genes, and no reason is known for the rest. From that table come the V and J calls and clone size; the DNA was used to work out D and trimming. For this sample there are approximately 220,000 clones; around 83% appear just once. The ten largest account for 2.9% of the sample.

The source of the sample is a study of blood T cell repertoires in COVID-19 (dated by TCRdb to the early 2020s). About the investigation overall: Collaborator samples came from the United States, Italy and Spain and covered acute and convalescent phases of COVID-19. Samples were obtained from the ongoing ImmuneRACE study (first 160 participants) and from 1,254 subjects provided by 6 global collaborators. The material from the prospective study consisted of cDNA or gDNA derived from T cells, B-cell-depleted T cells, or PBMCs. Deeply sampled blood TCRbeta repertoires from subjects exposed to, actively infected with, or recovered from COVID-19 were included in the dataset. The sample metadata nearly always contained a de-identified subject ID, COVID-19 status, age in years and sex. Where available, HLA class I and class II types were taken from metadata supplied by the sample provider and were not determined by assay-based typing. The repertoires were released in a freely available public database intended as a resource for research on the immune response to SARS-CoV-2. Study-wide conclusions, independent of this receptor: Clinical and demographic metadata were provided uncurated, with the amount varying by source and participant.

Another Seattle source contributed samples from volunteer blood donors who had recovered from COVID-19. Each collaborating institution followed its own protocols to collect whole blood in K2EDTA tubes. For TCRbeta analysis, collaborators shipped samples as frozen whole blood, isolated PBMCs, or DNA extracted from either of those sample types. The sequenced sample was peripheral blood. The source is a middle-aged man who had recovered from COVID-19. The chain couples TRBV5-8 to TRBJ2-1, with TRBD2 matching 10 junction bases. The nucleotide sequence is TGTGCCAGCAGCCCCCTAAGGACTAGCGGAGCCAGCTCCTACAATGAGCAGTTCTTC. This sequence encodes CASSPLRTSGASSYNEQFF.